This TCR beta chain appears in the sequencing data of a study of regulatory T cells in long-lasting Graves disease. Study-level points and caveats: Persistent Graves' patients showed reduced TCR diversity versus newly diagnosed patients.

Arm-PCR of CDR3 regions and iRepertoire HTBI primers were used to build TCR beta libraries. One entry per CDR3 protein, called by TCRdb with MiXCR from the multiplex PCR reads. The sample consists of about 220,000 distinct CDR3 sequences, less than 20% of them appearing once. V lost 1 base to trimming and J lost 6 bases, with 6 bases between them. CDR3 length: 13 residues. This clonotype was seen many times. Its antigen is as yet unknown. As to time point: newly diagnosed GD, antithyroid drugs for less than 3 months. PBMC RNA served as the TCR library source. This sample was also put to use in a study of T cells in Graves' hyperthyroidism and ophthalmopathy. That investigation notes: Ophthalmopathy was predicted by the model a median of roughly 6.7 months ahead of onset.

The source is a woman aged 30 to 39 with Graves disease. V and J are TRBV12-3 or TRBV12-4 and TRBJ2-2; D not resolved. The material was peripheral blood mononuclear cells (PBMCs), obtained at new diagnosis, from a patient treated with antithyroid drugs. CDR3 amino acids: CASSLVPAGELFF. CDR3 DNA: TGTGCCAGCAGTTTAGTACCAGCCGGGGAGCTGTTTTTT.